This TCR beta chain was retrieved from a study of cytomegalovirus exposure and HLA in healthy donors. Study observations and caveats: TCR beta sequences numbering roughly 16,000 were associated with HLA alleles at 0.05 false discovery rate in a later analysis. A later analysis reportedly identified an Asian-associated ancestry cluster as carrying fewer N-insertions than the roughly 600-donor mean.

About this clone itself: The antigen is unknown.

Trimming cost V 5 bases and J 4 bases; bases outside gene matches: 8. The CDR3 totals 15 residues. Looked up from germline, CDR1 is SGHNT and CDR2 is YYREEE (reference sequence). This PCR relied on a set of 60 Vbeta primers and 13 Jbeta primers. Methods used by the authors: A later analysis counted about 80 million unique TCR beta chains, about 10 million shared. Using immunoSEQ multiplex PCR, the repertoire was profiled, and TCRdb retains in-frame clones only, with some absent. The DNA gave D and trimming, while V, J and clone size come from that table. The sample holds about 37,000 clones. V and J are TRBV5-4 and TRBJ2-5; 10 bases agree with TRBD2. Sequencing was done on a sample of PBMCs. The clonotype comes from a human donor in good health. CDR3 in amino acids: CASSYGTSVAETQYF. The CDR3 DNA reads as TGTGCCAGCAGTTATGGGACTAGCGTGGCAGAGACCCAGTACTTC.